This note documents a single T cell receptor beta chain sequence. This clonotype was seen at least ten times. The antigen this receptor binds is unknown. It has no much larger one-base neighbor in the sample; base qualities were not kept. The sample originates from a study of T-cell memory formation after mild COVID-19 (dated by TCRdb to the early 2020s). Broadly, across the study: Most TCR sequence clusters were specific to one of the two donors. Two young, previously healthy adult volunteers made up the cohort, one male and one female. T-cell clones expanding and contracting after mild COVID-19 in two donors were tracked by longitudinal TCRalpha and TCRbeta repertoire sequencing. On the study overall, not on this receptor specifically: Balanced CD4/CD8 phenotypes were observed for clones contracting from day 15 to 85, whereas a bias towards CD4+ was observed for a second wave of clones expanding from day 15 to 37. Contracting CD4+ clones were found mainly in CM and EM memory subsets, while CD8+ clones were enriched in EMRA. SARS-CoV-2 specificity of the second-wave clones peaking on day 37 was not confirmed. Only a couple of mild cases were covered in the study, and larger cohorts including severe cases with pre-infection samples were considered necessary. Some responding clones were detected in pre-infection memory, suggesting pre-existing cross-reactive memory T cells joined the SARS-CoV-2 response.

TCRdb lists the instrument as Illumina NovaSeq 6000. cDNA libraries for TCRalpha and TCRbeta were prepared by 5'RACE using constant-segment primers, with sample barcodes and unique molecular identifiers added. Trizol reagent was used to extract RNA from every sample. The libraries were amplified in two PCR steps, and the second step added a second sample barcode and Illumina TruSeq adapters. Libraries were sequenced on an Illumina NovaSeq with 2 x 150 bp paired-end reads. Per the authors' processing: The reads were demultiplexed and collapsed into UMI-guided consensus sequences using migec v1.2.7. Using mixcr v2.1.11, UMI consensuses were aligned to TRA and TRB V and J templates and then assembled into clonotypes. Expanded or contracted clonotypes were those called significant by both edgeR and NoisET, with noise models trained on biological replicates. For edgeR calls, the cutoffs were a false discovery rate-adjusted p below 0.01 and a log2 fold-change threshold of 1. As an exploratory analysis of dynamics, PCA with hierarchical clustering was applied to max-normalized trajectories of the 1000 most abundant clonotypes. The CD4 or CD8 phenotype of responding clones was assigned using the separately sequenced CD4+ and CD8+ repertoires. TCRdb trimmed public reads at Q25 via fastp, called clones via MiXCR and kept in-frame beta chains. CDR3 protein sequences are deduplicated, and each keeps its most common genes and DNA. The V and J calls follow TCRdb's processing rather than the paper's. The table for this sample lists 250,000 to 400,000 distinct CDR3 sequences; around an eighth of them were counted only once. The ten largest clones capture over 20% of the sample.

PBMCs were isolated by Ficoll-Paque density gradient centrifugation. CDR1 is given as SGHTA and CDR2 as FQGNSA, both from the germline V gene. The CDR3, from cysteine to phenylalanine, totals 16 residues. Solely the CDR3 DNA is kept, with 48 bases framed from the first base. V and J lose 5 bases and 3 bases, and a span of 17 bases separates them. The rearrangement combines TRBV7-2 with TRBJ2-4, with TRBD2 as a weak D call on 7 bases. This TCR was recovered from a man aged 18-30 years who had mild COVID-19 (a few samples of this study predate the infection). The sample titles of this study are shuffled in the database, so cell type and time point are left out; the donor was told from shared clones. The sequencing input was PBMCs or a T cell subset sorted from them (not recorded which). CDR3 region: CASSHHTGRDKNIQYF. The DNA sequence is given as TGTGCCAGCAGCCATCATACAGGGAGGGACAAAAACATTCAGTACTTC.